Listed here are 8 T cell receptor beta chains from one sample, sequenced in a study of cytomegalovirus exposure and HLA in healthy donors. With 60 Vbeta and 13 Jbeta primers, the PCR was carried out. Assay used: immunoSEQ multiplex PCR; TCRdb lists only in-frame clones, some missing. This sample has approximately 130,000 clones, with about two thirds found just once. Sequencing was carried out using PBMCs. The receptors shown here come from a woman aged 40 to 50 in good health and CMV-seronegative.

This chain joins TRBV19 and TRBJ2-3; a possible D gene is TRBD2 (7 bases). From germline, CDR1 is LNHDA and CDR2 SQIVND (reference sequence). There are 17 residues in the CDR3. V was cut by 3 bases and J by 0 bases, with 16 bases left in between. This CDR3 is CASSMVRGGVSTDTQYF. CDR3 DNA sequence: TGTGCCAGTAGTATGGTGAGGGGGGGGGTCAGCACAGATACGCAGTATTTT.

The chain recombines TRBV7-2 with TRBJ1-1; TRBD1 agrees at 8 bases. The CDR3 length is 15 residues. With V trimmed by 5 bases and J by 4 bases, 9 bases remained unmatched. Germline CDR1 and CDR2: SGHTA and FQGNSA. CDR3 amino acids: CASSTGGRGATEAFF. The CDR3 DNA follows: TGTGCCAGCAGCACAGGGGGGCGCGGGGCCACTGAAGCTTTCTTT.

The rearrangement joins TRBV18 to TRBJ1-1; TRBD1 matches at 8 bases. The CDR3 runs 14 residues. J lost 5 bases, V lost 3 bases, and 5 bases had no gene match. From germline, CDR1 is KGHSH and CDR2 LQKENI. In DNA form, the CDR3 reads TGTGCCAGCTCACCCACCGGACAGGGAACTGAAGCTTTCTTT. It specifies CASSPTGQGTEAFF.

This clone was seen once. DNA of the CDR3: TGCGCCAGCAGCCAAGGGGACAGGGGCAGGAACGAGCAGTACTTC. Protein product: CASSQGDRGRNEQYF. This chain joins TRBV4-1 and TRBJ2-7; TRBD1 agrees at 10 bases. This CDR3 comprises 15 residues. J was trimmed by 5 bases and V by 1 base; bases with no gene match: 5. Germline V gene lookup returns CDR1 MGHRA and CDR2 YSYEKL.

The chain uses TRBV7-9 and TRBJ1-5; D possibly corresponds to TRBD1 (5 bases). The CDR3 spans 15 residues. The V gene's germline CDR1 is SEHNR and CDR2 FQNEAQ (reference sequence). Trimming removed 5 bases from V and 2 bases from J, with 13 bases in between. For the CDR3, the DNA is TGTGCCAGCAGCCAGGGAGGGGCCGGCAATCAGCCCCAGCATTTT. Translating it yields CASSQGGAGNQPQHF.

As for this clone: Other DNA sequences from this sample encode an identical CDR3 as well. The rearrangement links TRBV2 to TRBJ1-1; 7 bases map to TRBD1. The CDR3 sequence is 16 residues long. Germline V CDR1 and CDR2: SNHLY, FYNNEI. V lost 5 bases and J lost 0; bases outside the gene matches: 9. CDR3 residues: CASSSGQTIMNTEAFF. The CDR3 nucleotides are TGTGCCAGCAGTTCGGGACAGACCATTATGAACACTGAAGCTTTCTTT.

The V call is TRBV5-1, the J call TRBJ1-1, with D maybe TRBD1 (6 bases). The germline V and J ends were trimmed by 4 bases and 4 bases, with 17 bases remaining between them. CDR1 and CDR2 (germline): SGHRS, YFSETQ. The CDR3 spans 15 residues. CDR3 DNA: TGCGCCAGCAGCACGACCCCAGGGGTCGGCACTGAAGCTTTCTTT. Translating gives CASSTTPGVGTEAFF.

The CDR3 here is CASSLAVANEKLFF. The CDR3 nucleotides read TGTGCCAGCAGCTTAGCCGTCGCTAATGAAAAACTGTTTTTT. The chain uses TRBV11-2 and TRBJ1-4; D is undetermined. There are 14 residues in the CDR3. Trimming cost V 1 base and J 3 bases, with 6 bases left between them. The germline V gene has CDR1 SGHAT and CDR2 FQNNGV.